The following is a T cell receptor (beta chain) sequence with its context. The source of the sample is a study of control samples from healthy donors and cancer patients. This CDR3 is 14 amino acids long. Germline values: CDR1 MNHNY, CDR2 SVGAGI (reference sequence). V shed 6 bases and J 7 bases; nucleotides not matched to a gene: 11. Produced via immunoSEQ multiplex PCR; TCRdb's table is partial and in-frame only. This table has about 120,000 clones, 93% appearing once. The chain recombines TRBV6-6 with TRBJ2-7; TRBD1 aligns across 8 bases. Sequenced: blood. This TCR was recovered from a man in his thirties or forties in good health. The CDR3 spells CASSSYETGGEQYV. In nucleotides, the CDR3 is TGTGCCAGCAGCTCATACGAAACAGGGGGAGAGCAGTACGTC.